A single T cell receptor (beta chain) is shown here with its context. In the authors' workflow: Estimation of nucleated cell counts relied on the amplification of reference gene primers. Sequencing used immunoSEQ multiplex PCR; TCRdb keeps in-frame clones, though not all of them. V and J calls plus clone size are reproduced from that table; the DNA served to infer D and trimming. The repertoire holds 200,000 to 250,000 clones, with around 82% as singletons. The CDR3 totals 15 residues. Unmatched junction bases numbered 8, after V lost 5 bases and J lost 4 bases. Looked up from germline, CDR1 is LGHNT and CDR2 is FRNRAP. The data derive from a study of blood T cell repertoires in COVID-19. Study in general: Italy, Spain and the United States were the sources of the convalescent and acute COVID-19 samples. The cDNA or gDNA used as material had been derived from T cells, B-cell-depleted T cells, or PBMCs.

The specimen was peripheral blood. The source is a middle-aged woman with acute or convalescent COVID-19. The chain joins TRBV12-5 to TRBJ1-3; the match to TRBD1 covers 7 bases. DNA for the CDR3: TGTGCTAGTGGTGTCCAGACAGGGCCCGGAAACACCATATATTTT. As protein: CASGVQTGPGNTIYF.